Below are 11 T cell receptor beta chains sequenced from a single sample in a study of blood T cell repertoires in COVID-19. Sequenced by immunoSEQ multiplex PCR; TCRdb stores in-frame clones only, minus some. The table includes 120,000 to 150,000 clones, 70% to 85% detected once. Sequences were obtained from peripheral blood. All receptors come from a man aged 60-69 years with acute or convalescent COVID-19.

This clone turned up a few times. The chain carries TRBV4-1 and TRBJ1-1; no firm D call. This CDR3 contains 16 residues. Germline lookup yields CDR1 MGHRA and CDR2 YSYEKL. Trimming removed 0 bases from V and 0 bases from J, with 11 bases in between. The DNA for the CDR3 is TGCGCCAGCAGCCAAGAAATTCGACTCATGAACACTGAAGCTTTCTTT. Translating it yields CASSQEIRLMNTEAFF.

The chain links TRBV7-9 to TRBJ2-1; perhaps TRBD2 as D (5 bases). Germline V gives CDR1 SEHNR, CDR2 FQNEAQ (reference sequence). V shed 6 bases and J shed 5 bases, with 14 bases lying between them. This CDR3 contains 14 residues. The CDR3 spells CASSDLASHNEQFF. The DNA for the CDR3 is TGTGCCAGCAGTGATCTAGCTTCCCACAATGAGCAGTTCTTC.

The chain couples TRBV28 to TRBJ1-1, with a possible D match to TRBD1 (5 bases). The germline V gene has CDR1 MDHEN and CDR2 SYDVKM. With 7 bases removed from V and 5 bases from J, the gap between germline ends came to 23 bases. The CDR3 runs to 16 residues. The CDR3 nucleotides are TGTGCCAGCACTCGGGGAGGTGGGGGTTCCGATACTGAAGCTTTCTTT. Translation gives CASTRGGGGSDTEAFF.

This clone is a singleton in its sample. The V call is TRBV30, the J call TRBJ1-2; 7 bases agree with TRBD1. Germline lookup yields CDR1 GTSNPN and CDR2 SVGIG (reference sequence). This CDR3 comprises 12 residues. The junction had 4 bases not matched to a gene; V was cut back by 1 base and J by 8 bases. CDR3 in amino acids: CAWSATGWGYTF. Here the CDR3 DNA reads TGTGCCTGGAGTGCGACAGGGTGGGGCTACACCTTC.

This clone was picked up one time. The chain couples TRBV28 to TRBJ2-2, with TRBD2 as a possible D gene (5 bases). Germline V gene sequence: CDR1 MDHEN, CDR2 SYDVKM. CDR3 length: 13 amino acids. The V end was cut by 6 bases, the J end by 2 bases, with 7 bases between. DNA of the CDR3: TGTGCCAGCAGAGAGGGTAACACCGGGGAGCTGTTTTTT. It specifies CASREGNTGELFF. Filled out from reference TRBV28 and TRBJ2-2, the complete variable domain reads DVKVTQSSRYLVKRTGEKVFLECVQDMDHENMFWYRQDPGLGLRLIYFSYDVKMKEKGDIPEGYSVSREKKERFSLILESASTNQTSMYLCASREGNTGELFFGEGSRLTVL.

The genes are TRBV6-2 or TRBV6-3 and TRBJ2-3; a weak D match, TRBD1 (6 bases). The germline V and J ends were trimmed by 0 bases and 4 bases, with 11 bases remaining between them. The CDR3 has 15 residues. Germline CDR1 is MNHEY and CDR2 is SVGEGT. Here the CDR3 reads CASSYSLTGSDTQYF. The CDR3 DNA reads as TGTGCCAGCAGTTACTCCCTAACAGGGTCAGATACGCAGTATTTT.

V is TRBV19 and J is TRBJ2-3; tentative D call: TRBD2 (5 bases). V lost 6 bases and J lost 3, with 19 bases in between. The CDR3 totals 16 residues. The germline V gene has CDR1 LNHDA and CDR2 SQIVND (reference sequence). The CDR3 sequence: CASSLTPAAVTDTQYF. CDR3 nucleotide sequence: TGTGCCAGTAGCCTAACCCCCGCAGCGGTAACAGATACGCAGTATTTT.

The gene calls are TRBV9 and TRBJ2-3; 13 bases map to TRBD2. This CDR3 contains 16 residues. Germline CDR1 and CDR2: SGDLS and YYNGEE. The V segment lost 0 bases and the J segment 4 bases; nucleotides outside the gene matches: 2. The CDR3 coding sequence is TGTGCCAGCAGCGTAGGGACTAGCGGGAGTTCAGATACGCAGTATTTT. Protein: CASSVGTSGSSDTQYF. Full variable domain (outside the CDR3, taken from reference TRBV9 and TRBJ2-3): DSGVTQTPKHLITATGQRVTLRCSPRSGDLSVYWYQQSLDQGLQFLIQYYNGEERAKGNILERFSAQQFPDLHSELNLSSLELGDSALYFCASSVGTSGSSDTQYFGPGTRLTVL.

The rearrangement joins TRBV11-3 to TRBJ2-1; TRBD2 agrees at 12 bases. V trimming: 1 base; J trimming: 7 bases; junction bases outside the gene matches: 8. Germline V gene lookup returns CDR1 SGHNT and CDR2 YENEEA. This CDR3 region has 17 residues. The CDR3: CASSLGDGTSGWNEQFF. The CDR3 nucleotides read TGTGCCAGCAGCTTAGGCGATGGGACTAGCGGGTGGAATGAGCAGTTCTTC. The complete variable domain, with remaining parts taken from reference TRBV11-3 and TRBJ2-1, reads EAGVVQSPRYKIIEKKQPVAFWCNPISGHNTLYWYLQNLGQGPELLIRYENEEAVDDSQLPKDRFSAERLKGVDSTLKIQPAELGDSAVYLCASSLGDGTSGWNEQFFGPGTRLTVL.

The CDR3 DNA reads TGTGCCAGCAGCGCGACAGCCCGAGATTCCTACGAGCAGTACTTC. This codes for CASSATARDSYEQYF. The chain couples TRBV9 to TRBJ2-7, with D possibly being TRBD1 (5 bases). The CDR3 spans 15 residues. V was cut by 3 bases and J by 1 base, with 14 bases left in between. CDR1 SGDLS and CDR2 YYNGEE come from the germline V gene.

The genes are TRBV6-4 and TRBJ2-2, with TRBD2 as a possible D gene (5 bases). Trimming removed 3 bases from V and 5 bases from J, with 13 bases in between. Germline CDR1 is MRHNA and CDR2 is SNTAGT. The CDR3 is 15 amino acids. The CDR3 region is CASSDKASSTGELFF. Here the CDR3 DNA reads TGTGCCAGCAGTGATAAGGCTAGCAGTACCGGGGAGCTGTTTTTT.